Listed below are T cell receptor beta chains from one sample, sequenced in a study of response to subunit inactivated influenza vaccine. TCRdb called the RT-PCR reads again in MiXCR, with one record for every CDR3 protein. The table shows roughly 500,000 distinct CDR3 sequences, with about 25% occurring only once. This specimen was CD4+ T cells sorted from PBMCs, taken around 5 days after vaccination. The origin of the receptors is a man aged 45-65 years who received an inactivated influenza vaccine. CDR3s include the opening cysteine and the closing phenylalanine or tryptophan. Each record gives: J gene, V gene, CDR3 protein.

>TRBJ2-3|TRBV12-3/TRBV12-4
CASRLGGGSDTQYF
>TRBJ2-7|TRBV6-5
CASSYKLPSGGSEQYF
>TRBJ1-6|TRBV15
CATSATYSGPLHF
>TRBJ2-5|TRBV7-9
CASSQGQGIYQETQYF
>TRBJ1-6|TRBV6-1
CASLARKNSPLHF
>TRBJ2-1|TRBV24-1
CATSDVATSGHNEQFF
>TRBJ2-1|TRBV30
CAWSRTSGSLRNEQFF
>TRBJ2-7|TRBV3-1
CASSLGRTGILEQYF
>TRBJ1-3|TRBV2
CASSEAGLRNTIYF
>TRBJ2-7|TRBV20-1
CSARGRAYEQYF
>TRBJ2-7|TRBV20-1
CSARGRLVAYEQYF
>TRBJ1-3|TRBV12-3/TRBV12-4
CASSPTGTSGNTIYF
>TRBJ2-1|TRBV20-1
CSATGSGGQSYNEQFF
>TRBJ2-2|TRBV27
CASTHGQGSTGELFF
>TRBJ2-2|TRBV6-5
CASSYLGSGSGNTGELFF
>TRBJ1-6|TRBV5-6
CASSFGTSGSLHF
>TRBJ2-1|TRBV10-3
CAIRDFEANEQFF
>TRBJ2-1|TRBV18
CASSYTGSYNEQFF
>TRBJ1-5|TRBV12-3/TRBV12-4
CASTLGRGRETQHF
>TRBJ2-7|TRBV2
CASSEVGRGAYEQYF
>TRBJ1-2|TRBV29-1
CSFRAVDGYTF
>TRBJ2-1|TRBV12-3/TRBV12-4
CASSLREGRDEQFF
>TRBJ2-1|TRBV12-3/TRBV12-4
CASSIAGPSEQFF
>TRBJ2-3|TRBV20-1
CSARGLAGGPSGQYF
>TRBJ2-5|TRBV27
CASSLSRGASQTQYF
>TRBJ2-3|TRBV2
CASSLDREGDTQYF
>TRBJ2-2|TRBV5-1
CASSLPAGDTGELFF
>TRBJ2-3|TRBV12-3/TRBV12-4
CASSLSGLGRTDTQYF
>TRBJ2-2|TRBV20-1
CSATTSGGTGELFF
>TRBJ2-1|TRBV24-1
CATCPVGTSGYNEQFF
>TRBJ2-3|TRBV6-5
CASSHYDTQYF
>TRBJ2-1|TRBV5-1
CASSLDVQRGTNEQFF
>TRBJ1-1|TRBV6-2/TRBV6-3
CASSSDWTGPMNTEAFF
>TRBJ2-3|TRBV12-3/TRBV12-4
CASSPLGGLEDTQYF
>TRBJ2-5|TRBV5-6
CASSPKRDPYQETQYF
>TRBJ2-2|TRBV7-2
CASSLLLAGNTGELFF
>TRBJ1-4|TRBV15
CATSRDAGRRVFF
>TRBJ2-3|TRBV20-1
CSAHTPPDTQYF
>TRBJ2-2|TRBV24-1
CATSDEPGLGGWSGELFF
>TRBJ1-2|TRBV12-3/TRBV12-4
CASSSRAKPSYGYTF
>TRBJ2-1|TRBV9
CASSVRAYNEQFF
>TRBJ1-1|TRBV29-1
CSVTRAMNTEAFF